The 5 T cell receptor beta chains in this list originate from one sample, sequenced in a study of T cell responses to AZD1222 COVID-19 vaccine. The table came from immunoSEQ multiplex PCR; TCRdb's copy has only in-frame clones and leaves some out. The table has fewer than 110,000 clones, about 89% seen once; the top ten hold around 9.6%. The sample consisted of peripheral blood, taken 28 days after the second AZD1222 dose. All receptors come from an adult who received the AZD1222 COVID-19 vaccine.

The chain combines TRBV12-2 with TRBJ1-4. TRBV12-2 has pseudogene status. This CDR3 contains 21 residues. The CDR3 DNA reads TGTGCAAGTCGCTTATATCCCCCGAAAAAAGTTGGTGCAGATGAGGGTGAAAAACTGTTTTTT. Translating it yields CASRLYPPKKVGADEGEKLFF.

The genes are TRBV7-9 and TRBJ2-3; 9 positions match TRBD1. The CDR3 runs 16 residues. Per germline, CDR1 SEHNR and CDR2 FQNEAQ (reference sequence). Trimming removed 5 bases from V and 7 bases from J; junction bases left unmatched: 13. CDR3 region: CASSERGTGFGNTQYF. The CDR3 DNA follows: TGTGCCAGCAGCGAAAGAGGGACAGGGTTTGGGAATACGCAGTATTTT.

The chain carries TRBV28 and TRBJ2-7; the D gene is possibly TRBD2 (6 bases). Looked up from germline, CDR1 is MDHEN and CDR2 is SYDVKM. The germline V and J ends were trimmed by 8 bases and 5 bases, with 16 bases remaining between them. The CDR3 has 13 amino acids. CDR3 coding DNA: TGTGCCAGCGAAGCGGGCCTGCCTGACGAGCAGTACTTC. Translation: CASEAGLPDEQYF. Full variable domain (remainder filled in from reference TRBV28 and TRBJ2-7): DVKVTQSSRYLVKRTGEKVFLECVQDMDHENMFWYRQDPGLGLRLIYFSYDVKMKEKGDIPEGYSVSREKKERFSLILESASTNQTSMYLCASEAGLPDEQYFGPGTRLTVT.

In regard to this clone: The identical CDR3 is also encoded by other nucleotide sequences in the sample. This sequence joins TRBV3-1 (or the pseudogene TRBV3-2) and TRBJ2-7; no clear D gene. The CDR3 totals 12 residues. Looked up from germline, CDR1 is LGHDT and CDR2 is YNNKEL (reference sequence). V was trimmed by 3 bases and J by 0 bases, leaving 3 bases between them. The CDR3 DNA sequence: TGTGCCAGCAGCCAGCTCTCCTACGAGCAGTACTTC. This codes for CASSQLSYEQYF.

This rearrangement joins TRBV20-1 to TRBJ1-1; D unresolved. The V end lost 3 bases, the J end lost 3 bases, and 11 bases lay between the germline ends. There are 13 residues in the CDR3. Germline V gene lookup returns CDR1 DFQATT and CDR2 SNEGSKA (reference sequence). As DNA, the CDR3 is TGCAGTGCTAGTAGAGTGAGGGACACTGAAGCTTTCTTT. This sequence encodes CSASRVRDTEAFF.